This T cell receptor (beta chain) is drawn from a study of T cell responses to AZD1222 COVID-19 vaccine (dated by TCRdb to about 2021). Regarding the study in general: TCR sequencing was performed for some 250 trial participants, of whom some 200 were given two doses of AZD1222 and around 25 were given two doses of MenACWY control vaccine. Enrollment into the trials was organized by age into subgroups of 18-55, 56-69 and 70-plus years, and those subgroups contained approximately 160, 26 and 62 TCR-sequenced participants, respectively.

What the study reported, not specific to this receptor: The whole spike protein was spanned by vaccine-associated CD4 TCRs, and dominant responses were seen in regions 160-218 and 743-854. Because no samples from the day 14 peak response were available, repertoires could be characterized only after the peak T cell response. Participants were mostly white British, with more females than males. The authors suggested clonal diversity may have been underestimated. Epitopes outside the regions mutated in the B.1.351 and B.1.1.7 variants were reportedly recognized by nearly half of the unique spike-specific TCRs. Only five to seven AZD1222 recipients were SARS-CoV-2 seropositive at baseline, limiting conclusions about previously exposed vaccinees. After two AZD1222 doses, both the breadth and the depth of spike-specific TCRs were significantly higher than at day 0 and than in MenACWY recipients. The 56-69-year group was small, and its depth increase did not reach significance, likely because of low power.

As regards this clone: Its antigen is not yet known. No per-base quality is available; no much larger clone lies one base away.

V lost 6 bases and J lost 3 bases; the stretch between them is 20 bases long. Counted from cysteine to phenylalanine, this CDR3 has 16 amino acids. The retained sequence is limited to the CDR3, 48 bases, with the frame set at the first base. The germline V gene encodes CDR1 MNHEY and CDR2 SVGEGT. The CDR3 regions of human TCRbeta chains were subjected to immunosequencing. In the original analysis: Repertoire TCRs were matched against a reference library of SARS-CoV-2-specific TCRs generated with the MIRA antigen-specificity platform. Breadth was defined as the fraction of unique TCRs that were SARS-CoV-2-associated, and depth was defined as the fraction of total T cells that were SARS-CoV-2-associated. Each spike-specific TCR was assigned to its reactive spike region and to a CD4 or CD8 class using the MIRA data. Log10-transformed breadth and depth values were compared by one-way ANOVA with Sidak's multiple comparisons tests. TCRdb's version of the immuneACCESS table is confined to in-frame rearrangements and falls short of the full clone set. An unresolved V gene accounts for under half of the shortfall where checked; the remainder is of unknown origin. D and trimming come from the DNA, and the V and J calls and clone size come from that table. Here the sample has hundreds of thousands of clones; around 93% occur a single time. The ten largest clones take up 0.9% to 1.1% of the sample.

The time point label for this specimen denotes: baseline before first vaccination. The intended sense of this specimen's treatment or condition label: meningococcal conjugate vaccine given as trial control. Vaccinee samples were obtained from the UK trials COV001 and COV002, which included a single-blind randomized controlled phase 2/3 trial of AZD1222 (ChAdOx1 nCoV-19) in healthy adults. For TCRbeta chain sequencing, PBMC samples from trial participants were taken at day 0 and at day 28 after the second dose. The receptor's source is an adult in good health. This receptor chain uses TRBV6-2 or TRBV6-3 and TRBJ1-1, with the D gene not clear enough to name. Material: peripheral blood, obtained on day 0 of MenACWY control vaccination. The CDR3 protein is CASSPDFPLGYTEAFF. The DNA sequence reads TGTGCCAGCAGCCCTGACTTCCCACTGGGGTACACTGAAGCTTTCTTT.